Below, one T cell receptor (beta chain) is given with its context. Its antigen has not been determined. Base qualities are not at hand, and no much larger clone is one base apart. TCRbeta CDR3 regions were amplified from genomic DNA using the immunoSEQ Assay, a bias-controlled multiplex PCR. As for the original processing: The number of nucleated cells in each sample was estimated by amplification of reference gene primers within the assay. To quantify the absolute abundance of each unique TCRbeta CDR3 rearrangement, sequence reads were collapsed and filtered. For each sample, productive Simpson clonality was calculated as the square root of Simpson's diversity index across productive rearrangements. The table was pulled from immuneACCESS by TCRdb, which kept in-frame rearrangements only. Such tables lose some clones; where checked, under half of the loss comes from unresolved V genes, and the rest has no known cause. The D gene and trimming were derived from the DNA, and the V and J assignments and clone size from that table. Here the sample has about 72,000 clones; around four fifths occur a single time. Around a sixth of the sample is in the top ten clones.

Whole blood was collected in K2EDTA tubes by collaborating institutions according to the institutions' own protocols. Collaborator samples were shipped for TCRbeta analysis as frozen whole blood, isolated PBMCs, or DNA extracted from either sample type. These data belong to a study of blood T cell repertoires in COVID-19 (dated by TCRdb to the early 2020s). Study-level background: Samples from collaborators originated in the United States, Italy and Spain and spanned both the acute and convalescent phases of COVID-19. Samples came from the ongoing ImmuneRACE study (first 160 participants) plus 1,254 subjects from 6 global collaborators. The prospective study material was composed of cDNA or gDNA derived from T cells, B-cell-depleted T cells, or PBMCs. HLA class I and class II types, where available, came from metadata supplied by the sample provider rather than from assay-based typing. The repertoires were released in a freely available public database meant as a resource for research on the immune response to SARS-CoV-2. Deeply sampled blood TCRbeta repertoires from subjects exposed to, actively infected with, or recovered from COVID-19 were included in the dataset. Sample metadata almost always included a de-identified subject ID, COVID-19 status, age in years and sex. Study-wide conclusions, independent of this receptor: The amount of clinical and demographic metadata varied by source and participant and was provided uncurated.

After removal of 3 bases from V and 0 bases from J, the junction retains 3 bases not matched to a gene. CDR1 DFQATT and CDR2 SNEGSKA were looked up in the germline V gene (reference sequence). The CDR3 runs 15 residues from the cysteine to the phenylalanine. Here the CDR3 DNA is all that survives: 45 bases in frame from base 1. The sequencing input was peripheral blood. This chain joins TRBV20-1 to TRBJ2-3, and 10 junction bases match TRBD2. This receptor was identified in a woman at least 80 years old with acute or convalescent COVID-19. This receptor has the CDR3 CSASALAGSTDTQYF. The sequenced DNA: TGCAGTGCTAGTGCACTAGCGGGAAGCACAGATACGCAGTATTTT.